This T cell receptor (beta chain) comes out of a study of control samples from healthy donors and cancer patients. V lost 4 bases to trimming and J lost 2 bases, with 9 bases between them. The CDR3 is made up of 13 amino acids. CDR1 and CDR2 (germline): SGHTA, FQGTGA. Sequencing was performed with immunoSEQ multiplex PCR; in TCRdb, only in-frame clones are kept and a portion is missing. Seen here are 170,000 or so clones, about nine tenths observed once, and the top ten hold around 2%. The clonotype was recovered from a woman aged 40 to 50 in good health. This chain uses TRBV7-3 with TRBJ2-7; D may be TRBD2 (7 bases). Sequenced material: blood. The CDR3 sequence: CASSYGGPYEQYF. The DNA of the CDR3 is TGTGCCAGCAGCTACGGGGGGCCCTACGAGCAGTACTTC.